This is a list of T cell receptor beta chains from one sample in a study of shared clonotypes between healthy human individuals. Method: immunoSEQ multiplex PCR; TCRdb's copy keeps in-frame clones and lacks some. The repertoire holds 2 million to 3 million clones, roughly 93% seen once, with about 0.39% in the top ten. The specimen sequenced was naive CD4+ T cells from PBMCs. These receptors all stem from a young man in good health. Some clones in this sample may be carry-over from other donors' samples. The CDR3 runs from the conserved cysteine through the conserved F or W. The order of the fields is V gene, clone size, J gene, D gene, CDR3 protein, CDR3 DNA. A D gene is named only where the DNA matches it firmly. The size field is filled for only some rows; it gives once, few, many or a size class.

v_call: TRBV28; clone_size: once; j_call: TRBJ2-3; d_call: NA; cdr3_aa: CASSPSSGYTDTQYF; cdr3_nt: TGTGCCAGCAGTCCGTCCAGCGGGTACACAGATACGCAGTATTTT
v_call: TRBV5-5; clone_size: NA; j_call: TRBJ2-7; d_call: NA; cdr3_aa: CASSLAAGRYEQYF; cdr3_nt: TGTGCCAGCAGCTTGGCGGCAGGGAGGTACGAGCAGTACTTC
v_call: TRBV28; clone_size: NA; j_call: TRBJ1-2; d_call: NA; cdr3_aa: CASSVPGNYGYTF; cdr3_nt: TGTGCCAGCAGTGTTCCAGGGAACTATGGCTACACCTTC
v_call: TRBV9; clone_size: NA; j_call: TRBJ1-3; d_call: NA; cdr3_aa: CASSVTGSGNTIYF; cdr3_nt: TGTGCCAGCAGCGTTACAGGGTCTGGAAACACCATATATTTT
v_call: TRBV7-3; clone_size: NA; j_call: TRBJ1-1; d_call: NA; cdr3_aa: CASSPPGGTTEAFF; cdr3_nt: TGTGCCAGCAGCCCCCCCGGCGGAACCACTGAAGCTTTCTTT
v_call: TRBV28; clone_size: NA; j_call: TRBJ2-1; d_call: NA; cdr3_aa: CASSGFPPSGNEQFF; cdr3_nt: TGTGCCAGCAGTGGTTTCCCTCCTTCGGGCAATGAGCAGTTCTTC
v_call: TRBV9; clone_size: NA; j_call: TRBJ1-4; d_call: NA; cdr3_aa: CASARALNEKLFF; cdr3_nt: TGTGCCAGCGCCCGGGCCTTAAATGAAAAACTGTTTTTT
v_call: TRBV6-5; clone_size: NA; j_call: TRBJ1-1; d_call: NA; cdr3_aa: CASSYEPTNTEAFF; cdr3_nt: TGTGCCAGCAGTTACGAACCGACGAACACTGAAGCTTTCTTT
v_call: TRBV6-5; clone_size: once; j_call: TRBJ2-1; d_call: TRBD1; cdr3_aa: CASRIRDSAYNEQFF; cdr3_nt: TGTGCCAGCAGGATCCGGGACAGCGCCTACAATGAGCAGTTCTTC
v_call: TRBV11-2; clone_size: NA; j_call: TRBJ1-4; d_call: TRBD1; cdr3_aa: CASSLQGGGKLFF; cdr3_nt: TGTGCCAGCAGCTTACAGGGGGGAGGAAAACTGTTTTTT
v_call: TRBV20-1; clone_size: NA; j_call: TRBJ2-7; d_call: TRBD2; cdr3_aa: CSAAGRYEQYF; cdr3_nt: TGCAGTGCAGCGGGACGGTACGAGCAGTACTTC
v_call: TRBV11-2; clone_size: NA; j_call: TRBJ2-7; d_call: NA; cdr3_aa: CASSLATSTTNYYYEQYF; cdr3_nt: TGTGCCAGCAGCTTAGCTACCTCCACGACCAACTACTACTACGAGCAGTACTTC
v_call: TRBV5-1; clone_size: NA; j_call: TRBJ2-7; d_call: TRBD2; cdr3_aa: CASSSPAGGPHEQYF; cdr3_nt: TGCGCCAGCAGCTCCCCGGCGGGAGGGCCCCACGAGCAGTACTTC
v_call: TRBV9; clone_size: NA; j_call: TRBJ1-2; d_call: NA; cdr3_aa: CASSSGQTNFYGYTF; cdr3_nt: TGTGCCAGCAGCAGCGGACAGACGAACTTCTATGGCTACACCTTC
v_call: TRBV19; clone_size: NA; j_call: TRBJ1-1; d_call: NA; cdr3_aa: CASTEGQNTEAFF; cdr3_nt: TGTGCCAGTACCGAGGGGCAGAACACTGAAGCTTTCTTT
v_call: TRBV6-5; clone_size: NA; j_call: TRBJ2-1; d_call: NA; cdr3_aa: CASSYSADVSYNEQFF; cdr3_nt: TGTGCCAGCAGTTACTCTGCTGACGTCTCCTACAATGAGCAGTTCTTC
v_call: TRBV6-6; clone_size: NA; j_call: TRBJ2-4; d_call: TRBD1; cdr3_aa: CASSGQGRSIQYF; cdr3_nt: TGTGCCAGCAGTGGACAGGGGCGTTCCATTCAGTACTTC
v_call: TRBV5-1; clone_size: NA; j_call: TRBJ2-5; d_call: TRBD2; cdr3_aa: CASSPTTSATQETQYF; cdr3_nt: TGCGCCAGCAGCCCGACGACTAGCGCGACACAAGAGACCCAGTACTTC
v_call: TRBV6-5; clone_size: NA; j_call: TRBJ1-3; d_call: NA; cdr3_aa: CASRWSRDSGNTIYF; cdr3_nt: TGTGCCAGCAGGTGGTCCAGGGACTCTGGAAACACCATATATTTT
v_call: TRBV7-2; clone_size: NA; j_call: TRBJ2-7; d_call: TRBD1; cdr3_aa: CASSAYAGQGSSYEQYF; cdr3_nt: TGTGCCAGCAGCGCTTACGCCGGACAGGGCTCATCCTACGAGCAGTACTTC
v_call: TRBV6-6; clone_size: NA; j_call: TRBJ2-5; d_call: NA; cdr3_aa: CASSYVRVGETQYF; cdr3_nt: TGTGCCAGCAGTTACGTCAGGGTAGGAGAGACCCAGTACTTC
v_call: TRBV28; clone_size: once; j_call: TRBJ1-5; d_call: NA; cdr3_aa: CASGRGRLTLSNQPQHF; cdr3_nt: TGTGCCAGCGGAAGGGGACGACTCACCCTTAGCAATCAGCCCCAGCATTTT